A single sample gave rise to the 4 T cell receptor beta chains below, sequenced in a study of blood T cell repertoires in COVID-19. Generated by immunoSEQ multiplex PCR, the TCRdb table keeps only in-frame clones and is missing some. This table has hundreds of thousands of clones, about 90% appearing once. The sample taken for sequencing was PBMCs or T cells enriched from blood (not recorded which). These receptors were taken from a woman in her 50s who had been exposed to COVID-19.

The V call is TRBV5-1, the J call TRBJ2-5; a possible D gene is TRBD1 (6 bases). From germline, CDR1 is SGHRS and CDR2 YFSETQ. The ends were cut back, 5 bases at V and 4 bases at J, with 18 bases in the middle. This CDR3 contains 15 residues. The CDR3 protein is CASSSGAKPLETQYF. Here the CDR3 DNA reads TGCGCCAGCAGTTCAGGGGCCAAACCTTTAGAGACCCAGTACTTC.

The rearrangement links TRBV5-1 to TRBJ2-7, with 10 bases that match TRBD2. CDR3 length: 14 residues. Germline V CDR1 and CDR2: SGHRS, YFSETQ. V shed 7 bases and J 4 bases; nucleotides not matched to a gene: 8. CDR3 nucleotides: TGCGCCAGCGCAGCGGGAGGGTCTGCTTACGAGCAGTACTTC. Its translation: CASAAGGSAYEQYF.

CDR3 amino acids: CASRETGVTNEKLFF. The DNA of the CDR3 is TGTGCCAGCAGAGAAACAGGAGTAACTAATGAAAAACTGTTTTTT. The rearrangement joins TRBV2 to TRBJ1-4, with a weak D call TRBD1 (5 bases). The germline gives CDR1 SNHLY, CDR2 FYNNEI. This CDR3 is 15 amino acids long. Trimming shortened V by 6 bases and J by 1 base, and 12 bases separated the two germline ends.

The chain couples TRBV7-9 to TRBJ1-3; D gene ambiguous. The length of the CDR3 is 17 residues. Looked up from germline, CDR1 is SEHNR and CDR2 is FQNEAQ (reference sequence). Trimming stripped 3 bases from V and 2 bases from J, with 17 bases between. As DNA, the CDR3 is TGTGCCAGCAGCTTTAGTCCTCGGGGTGTCCCTGGAAACACCATATATTTT. It yields the protein CASSFSPRGVPGNTIYF.